This T cell receptor beta chain originates from a study of T-cell memory formation after mild COVID-19. Study observations and caveats: Nothing showed for sure that second-wave clones peaking on day 37 were SARS-CoV-2 specific. The study detected some responding clones in pre-infection memory, suggesting cross-reactive memory joined.

As to this clonotype: The antigen is undetermined.

TCRdb re-called the 5' RACE reads with MiXCR, one entry per CDR3 protein. The sample holds around 310,000 distinct CDR3 sequences; 15% are singletons and the top ten take around 20%. Germline CDR1 is SGHTA and CDR2 is FQGNSA. V shed 3 bases, J shed 1 base, and the junction held 3 bases outside the gene matches. This CDR3 has 15 amino acids. Sample: PBMCs or a T cell subset sorted from them (not recorded which). This clonotype was obtained from a man between 18 and 29 years old who had mild COVID-19 (a few samples of this study predate the infection). Cell type and time point are not known. The V call is TRBV7-2, the J call TRBJ2-7; 10 positions agree with TRBD2. The CDR3 nucleotides are TGTGCCAGCAGCTTTCATAGCGGGGGGTCCTACGAGCAGTACTTC. This codes for CASSFHSGGSYEQYF.